The 18 T cell receptor beta chains listed next were all sequenced from one sample in a study of T cell responses to AZD1222 COVID-19 vaccine. Profiling relied on immunoSEQ multiplex PCR, and the TCRdb table lists in-frame clones only, not all of them. Of 100,000 to 120,000 clones listed, 89% are singletons. This sample comprised peripheral blood, obtained 28 days after the second AZD1222 dose. These receptors came from an adult who received the AZD1222 COVID-19 vaccine.

The chain links TRBV6-5 to TRBJ2-2, with D perhaps being TRBD1 or TRBD2 (6 bases each). This CDR3 has 14 residues. CDR1 and CDR2 (germline): MNHEY, SVGAGI. The ends were cut back, 10 bases at V and 3 bases at J, with 15 bases in the middle. The CDR3 nucleotides are TGTGCCACCTACCGGGGGCAGCACACCGGGGAGCTGTTTTTT. This encodes CATYRGQHTGELFF.

The J gene is TRBJ2-2, the V gene TRBV24-1, with D maybe TRBD1 (5 bases). Germline CDR1 KGHDR, CDR2 SFDVKD. V lost 4 bases to trimming and J lost 0 bases, with 8 bases between them. CDR3 length: 15 residues. The CDR3 DNA reads TGTGCCACCAGTGACTCGACAGCGAACACCGGGGAGCTGTTTTTT. Its translation is CATSDSTANTGELFF.

The chain has TRBV5-1 and TRBJ1-1; D remains unclear. This CDR3 comprises 13 residues. Between the trimmed V and J ends, which lost 4 bases and 3 bases, there was a span of 10 bases. Germline CDR1 SGHRS, CDR2 YFSETQ. CDR3 residues: CASSPFGDTEAFF. The CDR3, as DNA: TGCGCCAGCAGCCCATTCGGTGACACTGAAGCTTTCTTT.

This chain connects TRBV28 to TRBJ2-1; 15 bases fit TRBD2. This CDR3 region has 16 residues. V was clipped by 7 bases and J by 10 bases; unmatched bases: 11. CDR1 is MDHEN, CDR2 SYDVKM, per germline. The CDR3 DNA sequence: TGTGCCAGCAAATGGCCGGGACTAGCGGGGGGAGCCGAGCAGTTCTTC. Translation: CASKWPGLAGGAEQFF.

The chain recombines TRBV6-2 or TRBV6-3 with TRBJ2-7, with 9 bases lining up with TRBD1. Trimming removed 2 bases from V and 5 bases from J; junction bases left unmatched: 4. CDR3 length equals 14 residues. Germline CDR1 and CDR2: MNHEY and SVGEGT. The CDR3: CASSYRTGADEQYF. The CDR3 nucleotides are TGTGCCAGCAGTTACAGGACAGGGGCCGACGAGCAGTACTTC.

This clone was seen once. The chain links TRBV7-2 to TRBJ1-5; D possibly corresponds to TRBD1 (6 bases). V was shortened by 2 bases and J by 6 bases, with 11 bases between the two germline ends. Per the germline V gene, CDR1 is SGHTA and CDR2 is FQGNSA. This CDR3 comprises 14 residues. CDR3 region: CASSLTGTGQPQHF. The CDR3 bases are TGTGCCAGCAGCTTAACAGGGACGGGTCAGCCCCAGCATTTT.

V gene TRBV28 combines with J gene TRBJ2-2, with D uncertain. The CDR3 sequence is 15 residues long. Germline V gene lookup returns CDR1 MDHEN and CDR2 SYDVKM. Between the trimmed V and J ends, which lost 8 bases and 4 bases, there was a span of 17 bases. This CDR3 reads CASLTPRTVTGELFF. The CDR3 DNA sequence: TGTGCCAGCCTGACTCCACGAACGGTCACCGGGGAGCTGTTTTTT.

This chain joins TRBV14 and TRBJ2-6; D remains unclear. The V and J ends lost 1 base and 4 bases respectively, with 8 bases between them. CDR1 SGHDN and CDR2 FVKESK come from the germline V gene. The CDR3 contains 15 residues. CDR3 nucleotide sequence: TGTGCCAGCAGCCAAGGATATTGGGGGGCCAACGTCCTGACTTTC. Its translation: CASSQGYWGANVLTF.

The chain uses TRBV27 and TRBJ1-1, with D possibly being TRBD1 (6 bases). The germline V gene encodes CDR1 MNHEY and CDR2 SMNVEV (reference sequence). The germline V and J ends were trimmed by 5 bases and 7 bases, with 8 bases remaining between them. The CDR3 spans 11 residues. In DNA form, the CDR3 reads TGTGCCAGCAGTCTAGGGGGTGAAGCTTTCTTT. Protein sequence: CASSLGGEAFF.

The chain combines TRBV28 with TRBJ2-7, with 7 bases aligning to TRBD1. The CDR3 runs to 15 residues. V trimming: 7 bases; J trimming: 2 bases; junction bases outside the gene matches: 11. Germline V gene sequence: CDR1 MDHEN, CDR2 SYDVKM. CDR3 amino acids: CASTAPRQGPYEQYF. In DNA form, the CDR3 reads TGTGCCAGCACCGCACCCCGACAGGGTCCCTACGAGCAGTACTTC.

V and J are TRBV7-3 and TRBJ2-1, with TRBD1 as a possible D gene (5 bases). CDR1 SGHTA and CDR2 FQGTGA come from the germline V gene. The CDR3 has 11 amino acids. The V end was cut by 5 bases, the J end by 13 bases, with 12 bases between. Here the CDR3 reads CASSGANPQFF. Here the CDR3 DNA reads TGTGCCAGCAGCGGGGCAAACCCCCAGTTCTTC.

In its sample, this clone was seen once. The chain couples TRBV15 to TRBJ1-5; tentatively, D is TRBD1 (6 bases). CDR3 size: 14 residues. The germline V gene has CDR1 LNHNV and CDR2 YYDKDF (reference sequence). Trimming took 2 bases from V and 4 from J, leaving 9 bases between them. This CDR3 is CATSRFTGNQPQHF. CDR3 DNA: TGTGCCACCAGCAGATTCACAGGGAATCAGCCCCAGCATTTT.

This chain connects TRBV28 to TRBJ1-5, with 7 bases that match TRBD1. V was pared by 7 bases and J by 3 bases, with 15 bases of the junction left unmatched. The CDR3 consists of 17 residues. Germline lookup yields CDR1 MDHEN and CDR2 SYDVKM. CDR3 loop: CASKTGALSHLNQPQHF. The CDR3, as DNA: TGTGCCAGCAAAACAGGGGCGCTGTCACACCTCAATCAGCCCCAGCATTTT.

This chain joins TRBV18 and TRBJ2-1, with TRBD2 matching over 7 bases. Germline loops: CDR1 KGHSH, CDR2 LQKENI. After removal of 3 bases from V and 4 bases from J, the junction contained 9 bases not matched to a gene. This CDR3 is built from 16 residues. The CDR3 loop reads CASSPLPSGDYNEQFF. DNA for the CDR3: TGTGCCAGCTCACCCCTCCCGAGCGGGGATTACAATGAGCAGTTCTTC.

J is TRBJ1-1 and V is TRBV6-5; the D is unclear. Trimming removed 7 bases from V and 0 bases from J, with 6 bases in between. Germline values: CDR1 MNHEY, CDR2 SVGAGI. This CDR3 comprises 12 residues. The CDR3 region is CASTVMNTEAFF. The DNA of the CDR3 is TGTGCCAGCACCGTTATGAACACTGAAGCTTTCTTT.

The chain joins TRBV23-1 to TRBJ2-7; the D gene is possibly TRBD1 (5 bases). TRBV23-1 qualifies as an ORF whose function is uncertain. The CDR3 sequence is 16 residues long. V lost 0 bases, J lost 5 bases, and 17 bases lay in between. The CDR3 loop is CASSQSVKPGRHEQYF. The CDR3 nucleotides are TGCGCCAGCAGTCAATCCGTGAAGCCAGGGCGGCACGAGCAGTACTTC.

The chain links TRBV6-2 or TRBV6-3 to TRBJ2-4; a weak D match, TRBD2 (6 bases). Germline V lookup: CDR1 MNHEY, CDR2 SVGEGT. CDR3 size: 14 residues. V shed 2 bases and J shed 2 bases, with 7 bases lying between them. CDR3 DNA: TGTGCCAGCAGTTACCGGGGGACCAAAAACATTCAGTACTTC. It is translated as CASSYRGTKNIQYF.

This sequence joins TRBV7-2 and TRBJ1-1, with a possible D match to TRBD1 (5 bases). The CDR3 sequence is 12 residues long. Germline V CDR1 and CDR2: SGHTA, FQGNSA. V was shortened by 5 bases and J by 5 bases, with 9 bases between the two germline ends. The CDR3 loop is CASSRRGTEAFF. The CDR3 nucleotides read TGTGCCAGCAGCCGCCGGGGGACTGAAGCTTTCTTT.